These 19 T cell receptor beta chains share one sample of origin, sequenced in a study of blood T cells in healthy people across ages. Alongside a J-beta primer mix, a sample-barcoded 5' primer served in a second PCR lasting about 7 to 11 cycles. TCRdb reprocessed the 5' RACE reads with MiXCR, giving one entry per CDR3 protein. The sample holds some 900,000 distinct CDR3 sequences, 48% seen once. Sequencing was performed on blood. These receptors were taken from a young man in good health.

The table lists this clonotype with many counts. V is TRBV6-2 or TRBV6-3 and J is TRBJ2-1; 9 nucleotides agree with TRBD1. Trimming took 2 bases from V and 4 from J; bases not matched to a gene: 12. CDR3 length equals 18 residues. The germline CDR1 and CDR2 sequences are MNHEY and SVGEGT. In nucleotides, the CDR3 is TGTGCCAGCAGTTACGGCGTTTTGCGGGACAGGGCTTACAATGAGCAGTTCTTC. It encodes CASSYGVLRDRAYNEQFF.

The genes are TRBV12-3 or TRBV12-4 and TRBJ2-5; 8 bases map to TRBD2. CDR3 length: 16 residues. With 2 bases clipped from V and 5 bases from J, the junction kept 10 bases outside the gene matches. The CDR3 region is CASSLTPGGGSETQYF. DNA for the CDR3: TGTGCCAGCAGTTTAACCCCCGGGGGGGGAAGTGAGACCCAGTACTTC.

This chain joins TRBV30 and TRBJ2-1; 8 bases are a match to TRBD2. Unmatched junction bases numbered 10, after V lost 5 bases and J lost 4 bases. The germline CDR1 and CDR2 sequences are GTSNPN and SVGIG (reference sequence). This CDR3 region has 15 residues. CDR3: CAWDLPSGLYNEQFF. CDR3 nucleotide sequence: TGTGCCTGGGACCTCCCTAGCGGGCTATACAATGAGCAGTTCTTC.

This clonotype was seen a few times. The chain employs TRBV5-1 and TRBJ1-3, with D tentatively TRBD1 (5 bases). The germline gives CDR1 SGHRS, CDR2 YFSETQ. V dropped 0 bases and J dropped 0 bases, with 10 bases sitting between them. CDR3 length equals 16 residues. CDR3 amino acids: CASSLEMGGSGNTIYF. In DNA, the CDR3 is TGCGCCAGCAGCTTGGAAATGGGGGGCTCTGGAAACACCATATATTTT. Variable domain in full (rest from reference TRBV5-1 and TRBJ1-3): KAGVTQTPRYLIKTRGQQVTLSCSPISGHRSVSWYQQTPGQGLQFLFEYFSETQRNKGNFPGRFSGRQFSNSRSEMNVSTLELGDSALYLCASSLEMGGSGNTIYFGEGSWLTVV.

This clonotype was recorded only once. J is TRBJ2-1 and V is TRBV29-1; D may correspond to TRBD1 or TRBD2 (6 bases each). CDR3 length: 13 amino acids. Germline V gene data show CDR1 as SQVTM and CDR2 as ANQGSEA. V lost 4 bases, J lost 9 bases, and 16 bases lay in between. CDR3 sequence reads: CSVVRGGPSEQFF. CDR3 sequence (DNA): TGCAGCGTTGTACGTGGGGGGCCAAGTGAGCAGTTCTTC.

This chain joins TRBV20-1 and TRBJ2-7, with a possible D match to TRBD1 (5 bases). Germline CDR1 and CDR2: DFQATT and SNEGSKA (reference sequence). This CDR3 comprises 13 residues. Trimming pared 6 bases from V and 6 bases from J, leaving 18 bases between. CDR3: CSAITARVSEQYF. CDR3 bases: TGCAGTGCCATCACTGCCAGGGTCTCCGAGCAGTACTTC.

In this sample, this clonotype turned up a few times. The chain is built from TRBV28 and TRBJ2-3, with D uncertain. V was pared by 2 bases and J by 0 bases, with 9 bases between. The germline V gene has CDR1 MDHEN and CDR2 SYDVKM. The CDR3 spans 15 residues. For the CDR3, the DNA is TGTGCCAGCAGTTTAAGGACCCCGAGCACAGATACGCAGTATTTT. It yields the protein CASSLRTPSTDTQYF.

This chain connects TRBV15 to TRBJ2-1, with D unclear. Germline values: CDR1 LNHNV, CDR2 YYDKDF (reference sequence). V lost 5 bases and J lost 8, with 7 bases in between. The CDR3 sequence is 11 residues long. CDR3 coding DNA: TGTGCCACCAGCGAGTGGTATGAGCAGTTCTTC. The encoded protein is CATSEWYEQFF.

This clonotype appeared once. At one of its ends the junction is not consistent with the germline gene, which may arise from a read error. The chain carries TRBV30 and TRBJ2-7; TRBD2 aligns across 7 bases. The CDR3 runs to 15 residues. Per germline, CDR1 GTSNPN and CDR2 SVGIG (reference sequence). The CDR3 DNA reads TGTGCCTGGAGTGTAGCGGGGCTCAGCTCCTACGAGCAGTACTTT. It translates to CAWSVAGLSSYEQYF.

The chain has TRBV20-1 and TRBJ2-1; TRBD2 is a possible D gene (5 bases). V gave up 7 bases and J gave up 6 bases, with 19 bases separating them. The CDR3 consists of 14 residues. Germline V CDR1 and CDR2: DFQATT, SNEGSKA (reference sequence). In nucleotides, the CDR3 is TGCAGTGGAACCCGGGCCTCCGGGGTCAATGAGCAGTTCTTC. As protein: CSGTRASGVNEQFF.

This clonotype was counted once. The junction does not match germline at one end; this may be a read error. This chain joins TRBV7-2 and TRBJ1-6, with D uncertain. CDR1 SGHTA and CDR2 FQGNSA come from the germline V gene. CDR3 length: 15 amino acids. CDR3 coding DNA: TGTGTCAGCAGCTCCCGTTCGGGGAGCAATTCACCCCTCCACTTT. Amino acid sequence: CVSSSRSGSNSPLHF.

Of note for this clonotype: One end of the junction does not line up with germline, which may come from a read error. The chain joins TRBV4-1 to TRBJ2-7; 7 bases align to TRBD1. This CDR3 has 14 amino acids. The germline gives CDR1 MGHRA, CDR2 YSYEKL. The CDR3 is CVSSQATGPYEQYF. As DNA, the CDR3 is TGCGTCAGCAGCCAGGCGACAGGGCCCTACGAGCAGTACTTC.

Written as DNA, the CDR3 is TGTGCCAGCAGCGTAGACACGAGTAGCAATCAGCCCCAGCATTTT. Amino acids: CASSVDTSSNQPQHF. The J gene is TRBJ1-5, the V gene TRBV9, with D unresolved. V lost 0 bases and J 0 bases, leaving 7 bases between the germline ends. The germline V gene encodes CDR1 SGDLS and CDR2 YYNGEE. The CDR3 runs to 15 residues.

J is TRBJ1-6 and V is TRBV13; D gene ambiguous. Per germline, CDR1 PRHDT and CDR2 FYEKMQ (reference sequence). V lost 0 bases and J lost 9, with 12 bases in between. The CDR3 has 15 residues. CDR3 amino acids: CASSLGTASASPLHF. The CDR3 nucleotides are TGTGCCAGCAGCTTAGGCACAGCGTCCGCTTCACCCCTCCACTTT. Drawing the rest from reference TRBV13 and TRBJ1-6, the complete variable domain is AAGVIQSPRHLIKEKRETATLKCYPIPRHDTVYWYQQGPGQDPQFLISFYEKMQSDKGSIPDRFSAQQFSDYHSELNMSSLELGDSALYFCASSLGTASASPLHFGNGTRLTVT.

This clonotype was seen only a few times. The rearrangement uses TRBV5-6 and TRBJ1-5, with TRBD1 matching 7 bases. The trim removed 7 bases at V and 0 bases at J, leaving 7 bases unmatched. Per the germline V gene, CDR1 is SGHDT and CDR2 is YYEEEE. The CDR3 totals 15 residues. CDR3 sequence reads: CASPTYRGSNQPQHF. The CDR3 region has the DNA TGTGCCAGCCCAACCTACAGGGGTAGCAATCAGCCCCAGCATTTT.

This clonotype was detected only a few times. The chain joins TRBV27 to TRBJ2-7, with 7 bases fitting TRBD2. J gave up 5 bases and V 5 bases, and 9 bases lay outside the gene matches. Germline CDR1 reads MNHEY; CDR2 reads SMNVEV (reference sequence). The CDR3 is made up of 14 amino acids. CDR3 residues: CASSGVGGVDEQYF. The CDR3 DNA reads as TGTGCCAGCAGTGGGGTGGGAGGGGTGGACGAGCAGTACTTC.

Only one count was recorded for this clonotype. V gene TRBV28 combines with J gene TRBJ1-1; no clear D gene. In germline, CDR1 is MDHEN, CDR2 SYDVKM. The CDR3 has 16 amino acids. Trimming left V 7 bases short and J 2 bases short, with 20 bases between. The CDR3 protein is CASTRGSSGINTEAFF. For the CDR3, the DNA is TGTGCCAGCACTCGGGGAAGTAGTGGAATTAACACTGAAGCTTTCTTT.

This clonotype was detected only a few times. The chain carries TRBV24-1 and TRBJ2-1, with TRBD1 as a possible D gene (9 bases). Trimming shortened V by 3 bases and J by 7 bases, and 18 bases separated the two germline ends. The CDR3 is 16 amino acids. CDR1 and CDR2 (germline): KGHDR, SFDVKD. The CDR3 DNA reads TGTGCCACCAGTGATCCGGGGGGGACAGGGTGGAATGAGCAGTTCTTC. The encoded protein is CATSDPGGTGWNEQFF.

The V gene is TRBV5-1, the J gene TRBJ2-3; 8 bases match TRBD2. The CDR3 spans 14 residues. V was clipped by 4 bases and J by 5 bases; unmatched bases: 6. From germline, CDR1 is SGHRS and CDR2 YFSETQ. The CDR3 bases are TGCGCCAGCAGCGACGGGGGGGCCATAGATACGCAGTATTTT. Its protein product is CASSDGGAIDTQYF.